Listed below are T cell receptor beta chains from one sample, sequenced in a study of cytomegalovirus exposure and HLA in healthy donors. TCRdb's table, derived via immunoSEQ multiplex PCR, lists solely in-frame clones and lacks some. The sample has more than 90,000 clones, 78% seen once. Sequences were obtained from PBMCs. The receptors here all came from a woman aged 40 to 50 in good health and CMV-seronegative. The CDR3 runs from the conserved cysteine through the conserved F or W. D genes are given only for firm matches. Clone sizes are given selectively: once, few, many, or a class where the clone is expanded.

abundance	v_gene	d_gene	j_gene	CDR3nt	CDR3aa
few	TRBV2	TRBD1	TRBJ1-2	TGTGCCAGCAGTCCCGGACAGGGCTATGGCTACACCTTC	CASSPGQGYGYTF
-	TRBV27	-	TRBJ2-2	TGTGCCAGCAGTTTGCCCCGGACTATGTCGAACACCGGGGAGCTGTTTTTT	CASSLPRTMSNTGELFF
-	TRBV7-7	TRBD1	TRBJ2-2	TGTGCCAGCAGCTATGGACAGGTCGAGCACACCGGGGAGCTGTTTTTT	CASSYGQVEHTGELFF
-	TRBV7-2	TRBD1	TRBJ2-7	TGTGCCAGCAGCTTAGGGGGACAGGGCTACGAGCAGTACTTC	CASSLGGQGYEQYF
-	TRBV6-1	-	TRBJ2-7	TGTGCCACCCAGGGCGTTGTAGACGAGCAGTACTTC	CATQGVVDEQYF
-	TRBV28	-	TRBJ2-2	TGTGCCAGCAGCCTAACCGGGGAGCTGTTTTTT	CASSLTGELFF
-	TRBV5-4	TRBD2	TRBJ2-2	TGTGCCAGCAGCGGGGGACTAGCGGGAGGGCTGGGGACCGGGGAGCTGTTTTTT	CASSGGLAGGLGTGELFF
few	TRBV11-2	-	TRBJ1-1	TGTGCCAGCAGCAGAGGACTAATCGGCGCGAACACTGAAGCTTTCTTT	CASSRGLIGANTEAFF
-	TRBV18	TRBD2	TRBJ2-7	TGTGCCAGCTCACCGGTTGCAGGGGGCAGGACTAGCGGGTCCTCCTACGAGCAGTACTTC	CASSPVAGGRTSGSSYEQYF
-	TRBV4-1	TRBD2	TRBJ2-5	TGCGCCAGCAGCCAAGACCTAGCGGGAGTCGGTGGGGAGACCCAGTACTTC	CASSQDLAGVGGETQYF
once	TRBV5-1	TRBD2	TRBJ2-7	TGCGCCAGCAGCCCGGGACTAGTGACTCGCGAGCAGTACTTC	CASSPGLVTREQYF
-	TRBV9	TRBD1	TRBJ1-4	TGTGCCAGCAGCGTAGGAGTGCAGGGGGGTGAAAAACTGTTTTTT	CASSVGVQGGEKLFF